This T cell receptor (beta chain) stems from a study of blood T cell repertoires in COVID-19. Across the study: T cells, B-cell-depleted T cells, or PBMCs provided the cDNA or gDNA that served as material.

In this sample, this clone turned up a few times. In the source study's methods: The assay estimated nucleated cells by amplifying reference gene primers. Libraries were prepared by immunoSEQ multiplex PCR; TCRdb keeps only in-frame clonotypes and omits some of them. V, J and clone size derive from that table, while D and trimming were established from the DNA sequence. This table has about 45,000 clones, more than 75% appearing once. Trimming took 6 bases from V and 6 from J, leaving 14 bases between them. This CDR3 region has 13 residues. CDR1 is ENHRY and CDR2 is SYGVKD in the germline V gene. Sequencing was carried out using peripheral blood. The chain links TRBV10-3 to TRBJ1-2; possibly TRBD1 for D (6 bases). The TCR originated in a man in his sixties or seventies with acute or convalescent COVID-19. The CDR3 sequence is CAISRQARDGYTF. The CDR3 nucleotides read TGTGCCATCAGCCGACAGGCCCGAGATGGCTACACCTTC.